The rows below give T cell receptor beta chains drawn from one sample of a study of T cells in Graves' hyperthyroidism and ophthalmopathy. Using its own MiXCR run on the multiplex PCR reads, TCRdb lists one record per CDR3 protein. The sample has more than 450,000 distinct CDR3 sequences, just under 20% seen once. The sequenced sample consisted of blood. These TCRs come from a man between 40 and 49 years old with Graves' ophthalmopathy. The CDR3 runs from the conserved cysteine through the conserved F or W. D genes are given only for firm matches. Clone size is given for some rows only: seen once, a few or many times, or a class if the clone is expanded.

j_call: TRBJ2-3; v_call: TRBV6-2/TRBV6-3; d_call: -; clone_size: many; cdr3_aa: CASSYGTDTQYF; cdr3_nt: TGTGCCAGCAGTTACGGGACAGATACGCAGTATTTT
j_call: TRBJ2-3; v_call: TRBV12-3/TRBV12-4; d_call: TRBD2; clone_size: many; cdr3_aa: CASSLGTSSDTQYF; cdr3_nt: TGTGCCAGCAGTTTGGGGACTAGCTCAGATACGCAGTATTTT
j_call: TRBJ1-1; v_call: TRBV28; d_call: -; clone_size: many; cdr3_aa: CASSSSQNTEAFF; cdr3_nt: TGTGCCAGCAGTTCGTCTCAGAACACTGAAGCTTTCTTT
j_call: TRBJ2-3; v_call: TRBV3-1; d_call: -; clone_size: many; cdr3_aa: CASSQYTDTQYF; cdr3_nt: TGTGCCAGCAGCCAGTATACGGATACGCAGTATTTT
j_call: TRBJ2-3; v_call: TRBV7-2; d_call: -; clone_size: many; cdr3_aa: CASRAGAGGTDTQYF; cdr3_nt: TGTGCCAGCAGGGCGGGGGCAGGGGGGACAGATACGCAGTATTTT
j_call: TRBJ2-3; v_call: TRBV7-9; d_call: TRBD2; clone_size: -; cdr3_aa: CASSPGNSGSGDTQYF; cdr3_nt: TGTGCCAGCAGCCCAGGGAATAGCGGGAGTGGCGATACGCAGTATTTT
j_call: TRBJ2-3; v_call: TRBV3-1; d_call: TRBD2; clone_size: many; cdr3_aa: CASSQGTSGGGRSTDTQYF; cdr3_nt: TGTGCCAGCAGCCAAGGGACTAGCGGGGGGGGAAGGAGCACAGATACGCAGTATTTT
j_call: TRBJ2-5; v_call: TRBV4-1; d_call: -; clone_size: few; cdr3_aa: CASSQEEGEGTQYF; cdr3_nt: TGCGCCAGCAGCCAAGAGGAGGGCGAAGGGACCCAGTACTTC
j_call: TRBJ2-3; v_call: TRBV28; d_call: TRBD1; clone_size: many; cdr3_aa: CASSLTGLTDTQYF; cdr3_nt: TGTGCCAGCAGTCTGACAGGGCTCACAGATACGCAGTATTTT
j_call: TRBJ2-1; v_call: TRBV18; d_call: -; clone_size: -; cdr3_aa: CASSPRKSGSANEQFF; cdr3_nt: TGTGCCAGCTCACCCAGAAAAAGCGGATCTGCCAATGAGCAGTTCTTC
j_call: TRBJ2-1; v_call: TRBV20-1; d_call: -; clone_size: few; cdr3_aa: CSAGQGSINEQFF; cdr3_nt: TGCAGTGCGGGGCAGGGGAGTATCAATGAGCAGTTCTTC
j_call: TRBJ2-3; v_call: TRBV5-1; d_call: TRBD1; clone_size: few; cdr3_aa: CASSGGQATDTQYF; cdr3_nt: TGCGCCAGTTCCGGGGGACAGGCCACAGATACGCAGTATTTT
j_call: TRBJ2-3; v_call: TRBV12-3/TRBV12-4; d_call: TRBD1; clone_size: many; cdr3_aa: CASRRQTGGSTDTQYF; cdr3_nt: TGTGCCAGCAGGAGACAAACAGGGGGCTCGACAGATACGCAGTATTTT
j_call: TRBJ1-1; v_call: TRBV19; d_call: -; clone_size: -; cdr3_aa: CASSPPARVYTEAFF; cdr3_nt: TGTGCCAGTAGTCCCCCCGCCAGGGTTTACACTGAAGCTTTCTTT
j_call: TRBJ2-7; v_call: TRBV18; d_call: -; clone_size: -; cdr3_aa: CASSPLGAAYEQYF; cdr3_nt: TGTGCCAGCTCACCCCTAGGGGCCGCCTACGAGCAGTACTTC